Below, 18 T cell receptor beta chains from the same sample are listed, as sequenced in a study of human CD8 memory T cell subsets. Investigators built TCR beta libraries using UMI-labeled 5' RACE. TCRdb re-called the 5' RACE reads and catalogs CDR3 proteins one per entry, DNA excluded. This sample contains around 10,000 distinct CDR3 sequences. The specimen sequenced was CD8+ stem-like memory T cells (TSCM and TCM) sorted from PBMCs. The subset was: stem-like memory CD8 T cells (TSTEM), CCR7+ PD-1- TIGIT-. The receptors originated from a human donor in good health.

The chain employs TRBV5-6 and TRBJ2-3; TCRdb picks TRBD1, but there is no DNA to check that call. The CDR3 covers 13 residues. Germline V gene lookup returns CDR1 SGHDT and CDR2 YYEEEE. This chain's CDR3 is CASRAGVTDTQYF.

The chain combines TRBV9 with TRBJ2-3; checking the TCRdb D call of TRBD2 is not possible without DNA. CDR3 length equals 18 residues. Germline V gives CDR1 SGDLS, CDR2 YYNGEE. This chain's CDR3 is CASSVGSPLAGVRDTQYF.

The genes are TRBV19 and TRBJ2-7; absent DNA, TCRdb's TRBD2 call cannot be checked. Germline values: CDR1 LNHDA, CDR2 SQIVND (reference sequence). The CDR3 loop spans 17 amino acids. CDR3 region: CASSISSGGNPSYEQYF.

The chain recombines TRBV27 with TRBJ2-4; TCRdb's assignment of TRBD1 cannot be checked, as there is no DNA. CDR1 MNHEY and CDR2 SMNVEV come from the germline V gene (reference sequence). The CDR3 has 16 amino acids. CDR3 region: CASTPLGGAGENIQYF.

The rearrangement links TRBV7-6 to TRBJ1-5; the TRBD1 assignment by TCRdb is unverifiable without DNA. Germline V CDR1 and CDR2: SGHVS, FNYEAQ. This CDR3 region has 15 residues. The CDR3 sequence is CASSSRDRVDQPQHF.

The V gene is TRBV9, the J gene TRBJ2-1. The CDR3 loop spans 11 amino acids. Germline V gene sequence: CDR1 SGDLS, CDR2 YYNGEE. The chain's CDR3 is CASSVSGEQFF.

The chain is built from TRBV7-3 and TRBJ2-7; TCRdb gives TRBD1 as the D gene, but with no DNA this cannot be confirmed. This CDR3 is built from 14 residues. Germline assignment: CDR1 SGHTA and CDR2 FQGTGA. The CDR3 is CASSLGGRPYEQYF.

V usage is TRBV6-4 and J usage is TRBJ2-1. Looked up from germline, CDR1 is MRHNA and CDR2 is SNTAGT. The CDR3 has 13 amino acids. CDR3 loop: CASSDAADNEQFF.

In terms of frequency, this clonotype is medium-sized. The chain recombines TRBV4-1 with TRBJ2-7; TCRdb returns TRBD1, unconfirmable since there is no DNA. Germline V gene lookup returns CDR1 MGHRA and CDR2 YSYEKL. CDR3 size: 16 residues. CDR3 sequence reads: CASSELAGTGSYEQYF.

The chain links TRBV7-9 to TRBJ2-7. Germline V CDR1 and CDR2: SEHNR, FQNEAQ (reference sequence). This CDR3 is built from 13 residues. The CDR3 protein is CASSLSSSYEQYF.

CDR3 amino acids: CSVEEGQGELFF. The rearrangement joins TRBV29-1 to TRBJ2-2; the TRBD1 assignment by TCRdb is unverifiable without DNA. This CDR3 has 12 residues. Germline CDR1 reads SQVTM; CDR2 reads ANQGSEA.

This CDR3 reads CASSTLANEQFF. The chain employs TRBV7-6 and TRBJ2-1; without DNA, the TCRdb call of TRBD2 cannot be checked. This CDR3 has 12 residues. Germline V gene sequence: CDR1 SGHVS, CDR2 FNYEAQ.

The chain's CDR3 is CASSGTSAETQYF. The V call is TRBV12-3 or TRBV12-4, the J call TRBJ2-5; the D call from TCRdb, TRBD2, cannot be confirmed without DNA. CDR3 length equals 13 residues.

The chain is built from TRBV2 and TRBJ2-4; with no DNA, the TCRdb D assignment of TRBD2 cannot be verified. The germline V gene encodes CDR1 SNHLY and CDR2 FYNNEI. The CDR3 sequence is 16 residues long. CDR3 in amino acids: CASSGGLAGAKNIQYF.

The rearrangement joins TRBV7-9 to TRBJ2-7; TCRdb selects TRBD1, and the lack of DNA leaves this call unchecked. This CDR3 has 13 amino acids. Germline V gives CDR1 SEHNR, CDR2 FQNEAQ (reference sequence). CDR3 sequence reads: CASSYSDRDEQYF.

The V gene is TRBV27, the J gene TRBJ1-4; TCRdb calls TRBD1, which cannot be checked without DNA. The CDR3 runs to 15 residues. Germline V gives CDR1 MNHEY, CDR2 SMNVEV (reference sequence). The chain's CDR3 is CASSLYSGTNEKLFF.

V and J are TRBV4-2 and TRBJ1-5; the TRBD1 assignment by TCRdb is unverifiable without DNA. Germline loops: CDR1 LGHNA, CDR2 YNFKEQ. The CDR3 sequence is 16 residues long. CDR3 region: CASSQEDGTGSQPQHF.

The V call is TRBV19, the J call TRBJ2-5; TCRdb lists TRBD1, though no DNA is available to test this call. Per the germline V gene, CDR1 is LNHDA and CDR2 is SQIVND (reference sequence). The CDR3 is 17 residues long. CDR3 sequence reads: CASSPRDSPLNVETQYF.